This T cell receptor (beta chain) came from a study of cytomegalovirus exposure and HLA in healthy donors. Across the whole study: One earlier analysis, a look at 150 million to 200 million T cells, found around 110 million unique TCR beta sequences.

V shed 4 bases and J 0 bases; nucleotides not matched to a gene: 2. CDR3 length equals 15 residues. The germline V gene has CDR1 SGHNT and CDR2 YENEEA. The primer mix had 60 Vbeta and 13 Jbeta primers. The table came from immunoSEQ multiplex PCR; TCRdb's copy has only in-frame clones and leaves some out. The sample carries about 160,000 clones, around 80% recorded once. The V and J genes are TRBV11-3 and TRBJ2-2, with 7 bases matching TRBD1. Sequencing was carried out using PBMCs. The TCR was taken from a male donor in good health and CMV-seropositive. The DNA of the CDR3 is TGTGCCAGCAGCTCGACAGGGACGAACACCGGGGAGCTGTTTTTT. Translation gives CASSSTGTNTGELFF.